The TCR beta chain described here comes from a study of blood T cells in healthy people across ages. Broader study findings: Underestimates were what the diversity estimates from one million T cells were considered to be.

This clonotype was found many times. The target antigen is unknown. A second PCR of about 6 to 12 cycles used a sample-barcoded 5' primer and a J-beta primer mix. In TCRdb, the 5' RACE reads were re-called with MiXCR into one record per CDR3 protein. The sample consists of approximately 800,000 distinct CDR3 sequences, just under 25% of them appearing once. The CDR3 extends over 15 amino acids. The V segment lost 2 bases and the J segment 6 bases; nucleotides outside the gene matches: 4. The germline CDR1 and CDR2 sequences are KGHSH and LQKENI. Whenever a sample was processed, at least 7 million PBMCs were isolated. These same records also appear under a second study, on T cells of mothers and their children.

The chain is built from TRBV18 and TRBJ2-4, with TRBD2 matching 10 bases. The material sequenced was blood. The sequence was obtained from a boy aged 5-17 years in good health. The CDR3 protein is CASSPGTSVRNIQYF. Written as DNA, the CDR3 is TGTGCCAGCTCACCAGGGACTAGCGTGAGAAACATTCAGTACTTC. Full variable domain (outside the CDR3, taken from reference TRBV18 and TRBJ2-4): NAGVMQNPRHLVRRRGQEARLRCSPMKGHSHVYWYRQLPEEGLKFMVYLQKENIIDESGMPKERFSAEFPKEGPSILRIQQVVRGDSAAYFCASSPGTSVRNIQYFGAGTRLSVL.